The source of this T cell receptor beta chain is a study of shared clonotypes between healthy human individuals. Per the germline V gene, CDR1 is SGHTA and CDR2 is FQGNSA. V trimming: 1 base; J trimming: 12 bases; junction bases outside the gene matches: 8. The CDR3 totals 15 residues. CD45RO-negative cells were positively selected for CCR7, leaving out terminally differentiated effector memory CD45RA+ cells. Assay: immunoSEQ multiplex PCR; the TCRdb copy retains only in-frame clones and omits some. Of over 2 million clones listed, about 95% are singletons. This TCR was recovered from a man aged 18 to 29 in good health. The chain recombines TRBV7-2 with TRBJ2-1, with 11 bases lining up with TRBD2. The sequenced material came from naive CD8+ T cells sorted from blood. This CDR3 reads CASSLDGTSGDGQFF. The DNA of the CDR3 is TGTGCCAGCAGCTTAGATGGGACTAGCGGTGATGGGCAGTTCTTC.